The 2 T cell receptor beta chains in this list originate from one sample, sequenced in a study of shared clonotypes between healthy human individuals. TCRdb's copy holds only in-frame clones and misses some; the assay was immunoSEQ multiplex PCR. The data contain about a million clones, roughly 80% of them singletons. Sample: memory CD4+ T cells from PBMCs. Subset: CD45RA-negative fraction. These receptors came from a man between 18 and 35 years old in good health. Some clones in this sample may be carry-over from other donors' samples.

The chain combines TRBV2 with TRBJ2-7, with 7 nucleotides matching TRBD2. CDR1 and CDR2 from the germline V gene are SNHLY and FYNNEI. V trimming: 8 bases; J trimming: 9 bases; junction bases outside the gene matches: 13. The CDR3 runs to 13 residues. The CDR3 coding sequence is TGTGCCAGCGGGAGGGCCTCTGAGGAGGGGCAGTACTTC. This encodes CASGRASEEGQYF.

V usage is TRBV6-1 and J usage is TRBJ2-7; D unresolved. CDR3 length equals 14 residues. Germline V gene lookup returns CDR1 MNHNS and CDR2 SASEGT. V dropped 6 bases and J dropped 0 bases, with 12 bases sitting between them. The CDR3 bases are TGTGCCAGCAGCTCCTCGCCAGGCTCCTACGAGCAGTACTTC. This translates into CASSSSPGSYEQYF.